Below are 3 T cell receptor beta chains sequenced from a single sample in a study of blood T cell repertoires in COVID-19. Generated by immunoSEQ multiplex PCR, the TCRdb table keeps only in-frame clones and is missing some. This sample has 300,000 to 400,000 clones, with more than 90% found just once. Sequencing used PBMCs or T cells enriched from blood (not recorded which). The receptor source for this set is a woman in her 30s who had been exposed to COVID-19.

This clone has just one count. This rearrangement joins TRBV27 to TRBJ2-1; tentatively, D is TRBD2 (6 bases). Germline V gene data show CDR1 as MNHEY and CDR2 as SMNVEV (reference sequence). The CDR3 is made up of 15 amino acids. V was pared by 2 bases and J by 0 bases, with 8 bases between. The CDR3 here is CASSLDGSSYNEQFF. The CDR3, as DNA: TGTGCCAGCAGTTTAGACGGGAGCTCCTACAATGAGCAGTTCTTC.

The V and J genes are TRBV30 and TRBJ1-5; 8 positions match TRBD1. The CDR3 totals 18 residues. V dropped 3 bases and J dropped 0; count of bases not matched to a gene: 13. CDR1 and CDR2 from the germline V gene are GTSNPN and SVGIG (reference sequence). The CDR3 loop reads CAWRQDREYSYSNQPQHF. CDR3 sequence (DNA): TGTGCCTGGAGGCAGGACAGGGAGTACTCCTATAGCAATCAGCCCCAGCATTTT. Full variable domain (remainder filled in from reference TRBV30 and TRBJ1-5): SQTIHQWPATLVQPVGSPLSLECTVEGTSNPNLYWYRQAAGRGLQLLFYSVGIGQISSEVPQNLSASRPQDRQFILSSKKLLLSDSGFYLCAWRQDREYSYSNQPQHFGDGTRLSIL.

The CDR3 nucleotides read TGTGCCACCAGCAGAGATCGGGGCTCCGGGGGGTATGGCTACACCTTC. Encoded protein: CATSRDRGSGGYGYTF. V is TRBV15 and J is TRBJ1-2; TRBD1 might be the D (5 bases). Deletions cut 0 bases from V and 5 bases from J, with 16 bases between. Germline V gives CDR1 LNHNV, CDR2 YYDKDF (reference sequence). This CDR3 spans 16 amino acids. The full variable domain, rest sourced from reference TRBV15 and TRBJ1-2, is DAMVIQNPRYQVTQFGKPVTLSCSQTLNHNVMYWYQQKSSQAPKLLFHYYDKDFNNEADTPDNFQSRRPNTSFCFLDIRSPGLGDTAMYLCATSRDRGSGGYGYTFGSGTRLTVV.